This T cell receptor (beta chain) stems from a study of blood T cell repertoires in COVID-19. The CDR3 consists of 16 residues. V shed 5 bases, J shed 8 bases, and the junction held 13 bases outside the gene matches. The germline CDR1 and CDR2 sequences are LNHDA and SQIVND (reference sequence). In the original workflow: The assay estimated nucleated cells by amplifying reference gene primers. The method was immunoSEQ multiplex PCR; TCRdb's version includes in-frame clones alone and lacks a portion of them. The D gene and trimming were derived from the DNA, and the V and J assignments and clone size from that table. The sample lists a few hundred thousand clones, about 91% occurring once.

V is TRBV19 and J is TRBJ1-4, with 8 bases that match TRBD1. The TCR originated in a woman in her twenties or thirties with COVID-19, enrolled during active disease. Material for sequencing was peripheral blood. In DNA, the CDR3 is TGTGCCAGTAGTCCGCTGGGCCCAGGGGGCGACGAAAAACTGTTTTTT. Its protein is CASSPLGPGGDEKLFF.